These T cell receptor beta chains were read from a single sample in a study of T and B cells in COVID-19 patients. TCRdb analysed the multiplex PCR reads with MiXCR anew, one entry per CDR3 protein. The sample records about 14,000 distinct CDR3 sequences, 25% to 30% being singletons. Input material: blood. The receptor source for this set is a human donor who had recovered from COVID-19. Both conserved end residues are part of each CDR3. The order of the fields is clone size, D gene, V gene, J gene, CDR3 DNA, CDR3 protein. A D gene is named only where the DNA matches it firmly. Some rows have no size entry. The others give once, few or many, or a class for an expanded clone.

>.|.|TRBV7-9|TRBJ1-4
TGTGCCAGCAGCTTAGGAACAACAGGGGAAAAACTGTTTTTT
CASSLGTTGEKLFF
>.|.|TRBV27|TRBJ2-3
TGTGCCAGCAGTTTATCGGATAACACAGATACGCAGTATTTT
CASSLSDNTDTQYF
>medium-sized|.|TRBV19|TRBJ2-5
TGTGCCAGTAGTGTTCCATCCGGGGAGACCCAGTACTTC
CASSVPSGETQYF
>many|TRBD1|TRBV19|TRBJ1-2
TGTGCCAGTAGGACAATCCGGGACAGGGGAGCTAACTATGGCTACACCTTC
CASRTIRDRGANYGYTF
>many|.|TRBV18|TRBJ1-4
TGTGCCAGCTCCCCCCAAGCAACTAATGAAAAACTGTTTTTT
CASSPQATNEKLFF
>few|.|TRBV5-5|TRBJ1-1
TGTGCCAGCAGCTTACTAGGGGTAAGAGACACTGAAGCTTTCTTT
CASSLLGVRDTEAFF
>few|.|TRBV15|TRBJ1-1
TGTGCCACCAGCAGAGTTGGAACGGGGCGGGACACTGAAGCTTTCTTT
CATSRVGTGRDTEAFF
>few|TRBD2|TRBV6-5|TRBJ2-1
TGTGCCAGCAGTGCCTTGCAACAATCCGGACTAGCGGGAGGATCGATTGAGCAGTTCTTC
CASSALQQSGLAGGSIEQFF
>.|.|TRBV6-2/TRBV6-3|TRBJ2-1
TGTGCCAGCAGTTACTCCCGGACGGGGTCCTACAATGAGCAGTTCTTC
CASSYSRTGSYNEQFF
>few|TRBD1|TRBV6-2/TRBV6-3|TRBJ2-7
TGTGCCAGCAGCTCCCCGGGACAGGGCCGATACGAGCAGTACTTC
CASSSPGQGRYEQYF
>few|.|TRBV6-2/TRBV6-3|TRBJ2-7
TGTGCCAGCAGTTACGTAGTCAGGATCTACGAGCAGTACTTC
CASSYVVRIYEQYF
>few|TRBD1|TRBV6-5|TRBJ2-5
TGTGCCAGCAGTCCAGCCGGGACAGAAGGGACCCAGTACTTC
CASSPAGTEGTQYF
>few|.|TRBV6-1|TRBJ2-3
TGTGCCCTTACCAACCTAATTATAACTAGCACAGATACGCAGTATTTT
CALTNLIITSTDTQYF
>.|TRBD1|TRBV29-1|TRBJ2-7
TGCAGCGTTGCTGGACAGGGATCCGAGCAGTACTTC
CSVAGQGSEQYF
>once|TRBD1|TRBV19|TRBJ1-1
TGTGCCAGTAAGATGGGACAGATCACTGAAGCTTTCTTT
CASKMGQITEAFF
>medium-sized|.|TRBV18|TRBJ2-2
TGTGCCAGCTCACCCCAGAAGTCCGGGGAGCTGTTTTTT
CASSPQKSGELFF
>many|TRBD1|TRBV13|TRBJ2-3
TGTGCCAGCAGCTCTCGGACAGGGGGCACTAGCACAGATACGCAGTATTTT
CASSSRTGGTSTDTQYF
>few|.|TRBV12-3/TRBV12-4|TRBJ1-1
TGTGCCAGCAGTGCCCGGGACGGCCGCACTGAAGCTTTCTTT
CASSARDGRTEAFF
>.|.|TRBV6-5|TRBJ2-7
TGTACCAGCACCCCTCGACAGGAGCTTTCCTACGAGCAGTACTTC
CTSTPRQELSYEQYF
>many|.|TRBV6-2/TRBV6-3|TRBJ2-2
TGTGCCAGCAGCTCCTACACCGGGGAGCTGTTTTTT
CASSSYTGELFF
>.|TRBD1|TRBV30|TRBJ1-2
TGTGCCTGGAGTTCCGGGACAGGGGGCTATGGCTACACCTTC
CAWSSGTGGYGYTF
>.|.|TRBV7-6|TRBJ2-1
TGTGCCAGCGGCTCCAACTCCTACAATGAGCAGTTCTTC
CASGSNSYNEQFF
>many|.|TRBV6-2/TRBV6-3|TRBJ2-1
TGTGCCAGCAGCCGCACTAGCAGTTACAATGAGCAGTTCTTC
CASSRTSSYNEQFF
>medium-sized|.|TRBV19|TRBJ1-6
TGTGCCAGTAAAGGGAGGAGCTCCTATAATTCACCCCTCCACTTT
CASKGRSSYNSPLHF
>few|TRBD2|TRBV10-3|TRBJ2-1
TGTGCCATCAGTGTAGTAAGACTAGCGTCGGATGAGCAGTTCTTC
CAISVVRLASDEQFF
>.|.|TRBV6-2/TRBV6-3|TRBJ2-7
TGTGCCAGCTCTTCGGGGGAGAGGGGCGAGCAGTACTTC
CASSSGERGEQYF
>many|TRBD2|TRBV5-4|TRBJ2-3
TGTGCCAGCAGCCCGGGGACTAGCGGGGGCACAGATACGCAGTATTTT
CASSPGTSGGTDTQYF
>many|.|TRBV15|TRBJ1-1
TGTGCCACCAGCAGAGGAGCGAACACTGAAGCTTTCTTT
CATSRGANTEAFF